These 25 T cell receptor beta chains originate from one sample sequenced in a study of T cell responses to AZD1222 COVID-19 vaccine. Produced via immunoSEQ multiplex PCR; TCRdb's table is partial and in-frame only. The sample consists of roughly 150,000 clones, roughly nine tenths of them appearing once. Source: peripheral blood, taken 28 days after the second AZD1222 dose. These receptors came from an adult who received the AZD1222 COVID-19 vaccine.

J is TRBJ1-1 and V is TRBV5-5; 8 bases map to TRBD1. The length of the CDR3 is 12 residues. J gave up 11 bases and V 4 bases, and 7 bases lay outside the gene matches. Germline V gene data show CDR1 as SGHKS and CDR2 as YYEKEE (reference sequence). In DNA, the CDR3 is TGTGCCAGCAGCCGAGACAGGGGTGAGGCTTTCTTT. This encodes CASSRDRGEAFF. The full variable domain, rest sourced from reference TRBV5-5 and TRBJ1-1, is DAGVTQSPTHLIKTRGQQVTLRCSPISGHKSVSWYQQVLGQGPQFIFQYYEKEERGRGNFPDRFSARQFPNYSSELNVNALLLGDSALYLCASSRDRGEAFFGQGTRLTVV.

The rearrangement uses TRBV7-9 and TRBJ2-2; 10 bases match TRBD2. Germline lookup yields CDR1 SEHNR and CDR2 FQNEAQ (reference sequence). This CDR3 has 19 residues. J was trimmed by 2 bases and V by 1 base; bases with no gene match: 10. The CDR3 is CASSLVGRGLAVNTGELFF. CDR3 nucleotide sequence: TGTGCCAGCAGCTTAGTTGGCCGCGGACTAGCGGTTAACACCGGGGAGCTGTTTTTT.

This clone was observed a handful of times. This chain joins TRBV28 and TRBJ1-2, with a possible D match to TRBD1 (5 bases). The germline V gene has CDR1 MDHEN and CDR2 SYDVKM. The CDR3 length is 11 residues. The ends were cut back, 8 bases at V and 2 bases at J, with 6 bases in the middle. The CDR3 loop is CASGANYGYTF. CDR3 nucleotide sequence: TGTGCCAGCGGGGCAAACTATGGCTACACCTTC.

V usage is TRBV7-4 and J usage is TRBJ1-6; D unresolved. The ends were cut back, 3 bases at V and 0 bases at J, with 9 bases in the middle. The CDR3 sequence is 16 residues long. Looked up from germline, CDR1 is SGHVT and CDR2 is SQSDAQ. CDR3 sequence: CASSFGRRSYNSPLHF. CDR3 DNA sequence: TGTGCCAGCAGCTTTGGCAGGCGCTCCTATAATTCACCCCTCCACTTT.

This chain joins TRBV6-5 and TRBJ1-2; D is ambiguous. The CDR3 contains 14 residues. Germline V gene lookup returns CDR1 MNHEY and CDR2 SVGAGI. V lost 0 bases and J lost 4, with 9 bases in between. The CDR3 here is CASSYSKTAYGYTF. CDR3 in DNA: TGTGCCAGCAGTTACTCGAAGACTGCCTATGGCTACACCTTC.

This clone was seen only once. This chain joins TRBV19 and TRBJ2-7; possible D gene TRBD1, 5 bases. The V gene lost 5 bases and the J gene lost 2 bases, with 13 bases spanning the gap. Germline CDR1 is LNHDA and CDR2 is SQIVND (reference sequence). CDR3 length: 14 residues. CDR3 region: CASSPAGYPYEQYF. CDR3 nucleotide sequence: TGTGCCAGTAGTCCCGCAGGGTACCCCTACGAGCAGTACTTC.

The chain carries TRBV6-5 and TRBJ2-2; D is unclear. This CDR3 has 14 residues. The germline V gene encodes CDR1 MNHEY and CDR2 SVGAGI. With 2 bases removed from V and 6 bases from J, the gap between germline ends came to 10 bases. In DNA, the CDR3 is TGTGCCAGCAGTTACCCCCGAGAGCCCGGGGAGCTGTTTTTT. Translation gives CASSYPREPGELFF.

The rearrangement uses TRBV5-1 and TRBJ1-4; D may be TRBD1 (5 bases). Germline V gene lookup returns CDR1 SGHRS and CDR2 YFSETQ. Trimming removed 0 bases from V and 13 bases from J, with 16 bases in between. The CDR3 sequence is 14 residues long. The CDR3 DNA reads as TGCGCCAGCAGCTTGGGACGGGCGGGGCCAGGACTGTTTTTT. The encoded protein is CASSLGRAGPGLFF.

The chain carries TRBV19 and TRBJ1-1, with no clear D. CDR1 and CDR2 from the germline V gene are LNHDA and SQIVND (reference sequence). V was pared by 6 bases and J by 2 bases, with 10 bases between. CDR3 size: 13 residues. The CDR3 here is CASRLDGNTEAFF. CDR3 coding DNA: TGTGCCAGTAGATTGGACGGAAACACTGAAGCTTTCTTT.

This rearrangement joins TRBV7-8 to TRBJ2-1; D is unresolved. V gave up 1 base and J gave up 9 bases, with 4 bases separating them. The CDR3 is made up of 11 amino acids. Germline loops: CDR1 SGHVS, CDR2 FQNEAQ. The CDR3 nucleotides read TGTGCCAGCAGCTTAGATCTTGAGCAGTTCTTC. Residues: CASSLDLEQFF. Filled out from reference TRBV7-8 and TRBJ2-1, the complete variable domain reads GAGVSQSPRYKVAKRGQDVALRCDPISGHVSLFWYQQALGQGPEFLTYFQNEAQLDKSGLPSDRFFAERPEGSVSTLKIQRTQQEDSAVYLCASSLDLEQFFGPGTRLTVL.

The chain carries TRBV27 and TRBJ2-3; perhaps TRBD1 as D (7 bases). Trimming took off 3 bases at V and 6 bases at J, with 19 bases between the two ends. The CDR3 extends over 16 amino acids. The germline CDR1 and CDR2 sequences are MNHEY and SMNVEV (reference sequence). The CDR3 DNA follows: TGTGCCAGCAGTTTTGCATCCCAGGGGGGCAAGGATACGCAGTATTTT. Residues: CASSFASQGGKDTQYF.

This clone was found once. The chain couples TRBV6-5 to TRBJ2-7, with no clear D. The CDR3 has 12 residues. Looked up from germline, CDR1 is MNHEY and CDR2 is SVGAGI. V was trimmed by 7 bases and J by 2 bases, leaving 9 bases between them. CDR3 in amino acids: CASNKVAYEQYF. The CDR3 nucleotides are TGTGCCAGCAATAAGGTTGCCTACGAGCAGTACTTC.

The rearrangement joins TRBV5-1 to TRBJ2-7; D may correspond to TRBD1 or TRBD2 (5 bases each). In germline, CDR1 is SGHRS, CDR2 YFSETQ. This CDR3 has 13 amino acids. The germline V and J ends were trimmed by 4 bases and 6 bases, with 14 bases remaining between them. The DNA for the CDR3 is TGCGCCAGCAGCCCTATCGGGGCGGGCGAGCAGTACTTC. This translates into CASSPIGAGEQYF.

This chain uses TRBV5-1 with TRBJ1-2, with D hard to call. Trimming shortened V by 4 bases and J by 5 bases, and 18 bases separated the two germline ends. Germline CDR1 SGHRS, CDR2 YFSETQ. This CDR3 has 15 residues. In nucleotides, the CDR3 is TGCGCCAGCAGCCGGGAGGGAATTTCTCGGTATGGCTACACCTTC. This translates into CASSREGISRYGYTF.

This chain joins TRBV3-1 (or the pseudogene TRBV3-2) and TRBJ2-7, with 11 nucleotides matching TRBD2. V shed 4 bases and J 1 base; nucleotides not matched to a gene: 3. The CDR3 has 15 amino acids. Germline CDR1 reads LGHDT; CDR2 reads YNNKEL (reference sequence). The CDR3 loop is CASSPGLAESYEQYF. The CDR3 region has the DNA TGTGCCAGCAGCCCGGGACTAGCGGAATCCTACGAGCAGTACTTC.

This chain connects TRBV23-1 to TRBJ2-6; 9 bases are shared with TRBD1. TRBV23-1 is an ORF, with its function uncertain. The CDR3 covers 18 residues. The ends lost 2 bases at V and 4 bases at J; junction bases unmatched: 9. In DNA form, the CDR3 reads TGCGCCAGCAGTCAAAGGGACAGGGACGCGCGCGGGGCCAACGTCCTGACTTTC. It codes for CASSQRDRDARGANVLTF.

The chain combines TRBV2 with TRBJ2-3; 9 bases agree with TRBD2. Germline CDR1 is SNHLY and CDR2 is FYNNEI. Trimming cost V 7 bases and J 4 bases; bases outside gene matches: 6. The CDR3 runs to 14 residues. CDR3: CASTIAGASDTQYF. DNA for the CDR3: TGTGCCAGCACTATAGCGGGAGCTTCAGATACGCAGTATTTT.

This chain uses TRBV5-6 with TRBJ2-7; D tentatively reads TRBD1 or TRBD2 (6 bases each). The germline gives CDR1 SGHDT, CDR2 YYEEEE. The CDR3 length is 14 residues. V was clipped by 5 bases and J by 4 bases, with 16 bases between them. This chain's CDR3 is CASSRVGGEYEQYF. CDR3 sequence (DNA): TGTGCCAGCAGTCGGGTCGGGGGCGAATACGAGCAGTACTTC.

The chain joins TRBV6-5 to TRBJ2-5; D gene ambiguous. The CDR3 loop spans 15 amino acids. V was clipped by 6 bases and J by 5 bases, with 19 bases between them. Looked up from germline, CDR1 is MNHEY and CDR2 is SVGAGI. The chain's CDR3 is CASSDPNVGEETQYF. The CDR3 region has the DNA TGTGCCAGCAGCGATCCGAACGTTGGTGAGGAGACCCAGTACTTC.

The chain is built from TRBV2 and TRBJ2-5, with 7 bases matching TRBD2. This CDR3 is 13 amino acids long. Germline-derived CDR1 and CDR2 are SNHLY and FYNNEI. V lost 8 bases and J lost 5; bases outside the gene matches: 8. This chain's CDR3 is CASGPSGGETQYF. The CDR3 nucleotides read TGTGCCAGCGGTCCTAGCGGAGGGGAGACCCAGTACTTC.

The chain has TRBV30 and TRBJ2-1, with TRBD1 identical over 10 bases. The CDR3 has 16 residues. Germline V CDR1 and CDR2: GTSNPN, SVGIG (reference sequence). V dropped 2 bases and J dropped 9; count of bases not matched to a gene: 13. The CDR3 DNA is TGTGCCTGGAGTTTCCCCGGGACAGGGGTGTACGGTGAGCAGTTCTTC. The encoded protein is CAWSFPGTGVYGEQFF.

CDR3 nucleotides: TGTGCCACCAGCAGAGCTGGGAAAAACAATGAGCAGTTCTTC. Encoded protein: CATSRAGKNNEQFF. The chain links TRBV15 to TRBJ2-1; D gene uncertain. V gave up 1 base and J gave up 5 bases, with 9 bases separating them. Germline loops: CDR1 LNHNV, CDR2 YYDKDF (reference sequence). The CDR3 totals 14 residues.

This chain links TRBV4-2 with TRBJ1-5, with a weak D call TRBD1 (5 bases). The CDR3 runs 14 residues. With 5 bases removed from V and 3 bases from J, the gap between germline ends came to 11 bases. Germline V lookup: CDR1 LGHNA, CDR2 YNFKEQ. CDR3 in DNA: TGTGCCAGCAGCGAGGAGGGGATCAATCAGCCCCAGCATTTT. Its translation is CASSEEGINQPQHF.

The V and J genes are TRBV2 and TRBJ2-7, with D tentatively TRBD2 (6 bases). The CDR3 is 13 residues long. CDR1 and CDR2 from the germline V gene are SNHLY and FYNNEI. Trimming stripped 8 bases from V and 0 bases from J, with 11 bases between. The CDR3 nucleotides read TGTGCCAGCCGGAAGACTAGCTCCTACGAGCAGTACTTC. This codes for CASRKTSSYEQYF.

This sequence joins TRBV6-4 and TRBJ2-1; the match to TRBD2 covers 7 bases. Germline V CDR1 and CDR2: MRHNA, SNTAGT. J lost 7 bases, V lost 4 bases, and 19 bases had no gene match. This CDR3 spans 18 amino acids. CDR3 sequence: CASSGPQSSGARWNEQFF. The DNA for the CDR3 is TGTGCCAGCAGTGGTCCCCAATCCAGCGGGGCCCGATGGAATGAGCAGTTCTTC.